A single T cell receptor (beta chain) is shown here with its context. The sample is drawn from a study of blood T cell repertoires in COVID-19. This CDR3 has 11 amino acids. Trimming left V 3 bases short and J 6 bases short, with 5 bases between. CDR1 and CDR2 (germline): MDHEN, SYDVKM. Per the authors' pipeline: Reference gene primers were amplified, and this amplification served to estimate nucleated cell counts. The protocol was immunoSEQ multiplex PCR, while the TCRdb copy is restricted to in-frame clones and leaves out a portion. The V and J calls and clone size were taken over from that table, and D and trimming were inferred from the DNA. The repertoire holds roughly 180,000 clones, with roughly four fifths as singletons.

The sequencing sample was made of PBMCs or T cells enriched from blood (not recorded which). The chain employs TRBV28 and TRBJ1-1; D uncertain. The receptor's source is a man in his fifties who had recovered from COVID-19. The CDR3 DNA sequence: TGTGCCAGCAGTTTCACGGCTGAAGCTTTCTTT. It is translated as CASSFTAEAFF.